The 21 T cell receptor beta chains below come from one sample, sequenced in a study of T cell responses to AZD1222 COVID-19 vaccine. Libraries were prepared by immunoSEQ multiplex PCR; TCRdb keeps only in-frame clonotypes and omits some of them. Among around 84,000 clones, approximately 83% were seen once, and the ten largest hold roughly a tenth. This sample comprised peripheral blood, obtained 28 days after the second AZD1222 dose. The receptor source for this set is an adult who received the AZD1222 COVID-19 vaccine.

The chain joins TRBV19 to TRBJ1-2; possible D gene TRBD1, 6 bases. CDR1 LNHDA and CDR2 SQIVND come from the germline V gene (reference sequence). The V end lost 3 bases, the J end lost 3 bases, and 11 bases lay between the germline ends. CDR3 size: 14 residues. CDR3 DNA sequence: TGTGCCAGTAGTATGGTGGGGGGCTACTATGGCTACACCTTC. Its protein is CASSMVGGYYGYTF.

The chain is built from TRBV27 and TRBJ2-5, with TRBD2 matching 11 bases. The CDR3 is 17 residues long. CDR1 MNHEY and CDR2 SMNVEV come from the germline V gene (reference sequence). V was clipped by 1 base and J by 2 bases; unmatched bases: 6. This CDR3 is CASSLWASGGTQETQYF. CDR3 DNA sequence: TGTGCCAGCAGTTTATGGGCTAGCGGGGGGACTCAAGAGACCCAGTACTTC.

The rearrangement links TRBV11-2 to TRBJ1-4, with TRBD1 matching 9 bases. Germline loops: CDR1 SGHAT, CDR2 FQNNGV. The CDR3 runs 15 residues. Trimming removed 5 bases from V and 7 bases from J; junction bases left unmatched: 8. The CDR3 is CASSQNRGRGEKLFF. CDR3 DNA: TGTGCCAGCAGCCAAAACAGGGGGCGGGGTGAAAAACTGTTTTTT.

V and J are TRBV28 and TRBJ2-7; D gene ambiguous. CDR1 and CDR2 (germline): MDHEN, SYDVKM. V gave up 3 bases and J gave up 4 bases, with 13 bases separating them. This CDR3 region has 14 residues. The CDR3 DNA is TGTGCCAGCAGTTTGTTCGGGTATCTATACGAGCAGTACTTC. It translates to CASSLFGYLYEQYF.

The CDR3 region is CASSIQGGTNEQYF. CDR3 coding DNA: TGTGCCAGCAGTATTCAGGGTGGTACGAACGAGCAGTACTTC. The rearrangement uses TRBV14 and TRBJ2-7; D possibly corresponds to TRBD1 (5 bases). The ends were cut back, 6 bases at V and 5 bases at J, with 17 bases in the middle. CDR3 length: 14 amino acids. CDR1 and CDR2 (germline): SGHDN, FVKESK.

Only a few counts were recorded for this clone. DNA for the CDR3: TGTGCCAGCAACAGACAGCCTATATCTTACAATGAGCAGTTCTTC. Residues: CASNRQPISYNEQFF. The chain uses TRBV28 and TRBJ2-1; D is possibly TRBD1 (5 bases). The CDR3 is made up of 15 amino acids. Trimming shortened V by 7 bases and J by 4 bases, and 17 bases separated the two germline ends. Germline loops: CDR1 MDHEN, CDR2 SYDVKM.

The chain carries TRBV3-1 (or the pseudogene TRBV3-2) and TRBJ1-2; D gene unclear. CDR3 length: 15 amino acids. CDR1 and CDR2 from the germline V gene are LGHDT and YNNKEL (reference sequence). V lost 2 bases and J lost 3, with 13 bases in between. The CDR3 is CASSQTHTVYYGYTF. CDR3 nucleotide sequence: TGTGCCAGCAGCCAAACCCACACCGTCTACTATGGCTACACCTTC.

This clone was seen a few times. The rearrangement uses TRBV7-2 and TRBJ2-5; no firm D call. The CDR3 totals 13 residues. CDR1 SGHTA and CDR2 FQGNSA come from the germline V gene. The V gene lost 2 bases and the J gene lost 1 base, with 5 bases spanning the gap. CDR3 coding DNA: TGTGCCAGCAGCTTAAGCTTCCAAGAGACCCAGTACTTC. Its translation: CASSLSFQETQYF.

Many counts were recorded for this clone. The V and J genes are TRBV6-5 and TRBJ2-7; tentatively, D is TRBD1 (5 bases). This CDR3 region has 15 residues. The germline V and J ends were trimmed by 6 bases and 0 bases, with 15 bases remaining between them. Germline V gene data show CDR1 as MNHEY and CDR2 as SVGAGI. The CDR3 DNA reads as TGTGCCAGCAGCCCCTTAGGCGGACACTCCTACGAGCAGTACTTC. It translates to CASSPLGGHSYEQYF.

The rearrangement uses TRBV9 and TRBJ2-1, with a possible D match to TRBD1 (5 bases). V was cut by 3 bases and J by 4 bases, with 20 bases left in between. This CDR3 has 17 amino acids. The V gene's germline CDR1 is SGDLS and CDR2 YYNGEE. CDR3 sequence (DNA): TGTGCCAGCAGCGGCCGCGGTTTTGCAGGACAATACAATGAGCAGTTCTTC. Encoded protein: CASSGRGFAGQYNEQFF.

This clone was seen a handful of times. This chain links TRBV6-4 with TRBJ2-2; 11 positions agree with TRBD1. CDR1 and CDR2 from the germline V gene are MRHNA and SNTAGT. The trim removed 6 bases at V and 4 bases at J, leaving 1 base unmatched. The CDR3 runs 14 residues. The CDR3 reads CASSGTGGTGELFF. The CDR3 coding sequence is TGTGCCAGCAGCGGGACAGGGGGCACCGGGGAGCTGTTTTTT.

The rearrangement uses TRBV19 and TRBJ2-1; 14 positions agree with TRBD2. CDR1 is LNHDA and CDR2 is SQIVND in the germline V gene (reference sequence). V shed 9 bases, J shed 5 bases, and the junction held 6 bases outside the gene matches. The CDR3 is 15 amino acids. DNA for the CDR3: TGTGCCAGCCGCGGACTAGCGGGGGGCGACAATGAGCAGTTCTTC. Residues: CASRGLAGGDNEQFF.

V usage is TRBV28 and J usage is TRBJ1-1; 10 nucleotides agree with TRBD1. Germline CDR1 is MDHEN and CDR2 is SYDVKM. J lost 0 bases, V lost 5 bases, and 6 bases had no gene match. The CDR3 length is 16 residues. The CDR3 loop reads CASSVGQGKMNTEAFF. CDR3 in DNA: TGTGCCAGCAGTGTGGGACAGGGGAAAATGAACACTGAAGCTTTCTTT.

The chain links TRBV11-2 to TRBJ1-2; D remains ambiguous. The CDR3 is made up of 14 amino acids. Trimming stripped 7 bases from V and 2 bases from J, with 14 bases between. Germline-derived CDR1 and CDR2 are SGHAT and FQNNGV. CDR3 in DNA: TGTGCCAGCACCCTCGGCAGGACCAACTATGGCTACACCTTC. It is translated as CASTLGRTNYGYTF.

The chain recombines TRBV3-1 (or the pseudogene TRBV3-2) with TRBJ1-5, with TRBD1 matching 7 bases. Trimming took 4 bases from V and 2 from J; bases not matched to a gene: 2. This CDR3 region has 14 residues. Germline lookup yields CDR1 LGHDT and CDR2 YNNKEL (reference sequence). CDR3 residues: CASSRQGGNQPQHF. The CDR3 region has the DNA TGTGCCAGCAGCCGACAGGGTGGCAATCAGCCCCAGCATTTT.

This clone came up once. The CDR3 sequence is CASSYAGGVNTEAFF. Written as DNA, the CDR3 is TGTGCCAGCAGTTACGCCGGCGGCGTGAACACTGAAGCTTTCTTT. The chain uses TRBV6-5 and TRBJ1-1; D is ambiguous. This CDR3 region has 15 residues. Looked up from germline, CDR1 is MNHEY and CDR2 is SVGAGI. V shed 2 bases and J shed 0 bases, with 10 bases lying between them.

The chain is built from TRBV27 and TRBJ2-1, with 9 positions matching TRBD2. CDR3 length: 15 amino acids. V trimming: 4 bases; J trimming: 6 bases; junction bases outside the gene matches: 7. Germline CDR1 and CDR2: MNHEY and SMNVEV (reference sequence). The CDR3 here is CASSSWRGGTNEQFF. The DNA of the CDR3 is TGTGCCAGCAGTTCTTGGCGGGGGGGAACCAATGAGCAGTTCTTC.

The chain uses TRBV7-6 and TRBJ1-4, with 8 bases that match TRBD1. Germline V CDR1 and CDR2: SGHVS, FNYEAQ. The CDR3 runs to 17 residues. The J segment lost 7 bases and the V segment lost 5 bases, leaving 15 bases of the junction unmatched. CDR3 in DNA: TGTGCCAGCAGCCCATTTTTTCAGGGGGCGGTTGGTGAAAAACTGTTTTTT. Protein product: CASSPFFQGAVGEKLFF.

The chain has TRBV6-6 and TRBJ1-5, with TRBD1 matching 8 bases. From germline, CDR1 is MNHNY and CDR2 SVGAGI (reference sequence). The CDR3 is made up of 15 amino acids. J lost 3 bases, V lost 6 bases, and 7 bases had no gene match. As DNA, the CDR3 is TGTGCCAGCAGCCAGACAGGGGCGAACAATCAGCCCCAGCATTTT. This sequence encodes CASSQTGANNQPQHF.

The chain employs TRBV7-2 and TRBJ1-3; D not certain. Trimming took 3 bases from V and 0 from J, leaving 6 bases between them. Per germline, CDR1 SGHTA and CDR2 FQGNSA. This CDR3 is built from 14 residues. CDR3 DNA: TGTGCCAGCAGCTTTGACACCTCTGGAAACACCATATATTTT. Translating it yields CASSFDTSGNTIYF. Combining the CDR3 with reference TRBV7-2 and TRBJ1-3 gives the whole variable domain GAGVSQSPSNKVTEKGKDVELRCDPISGHTALYWYRQSLGQGLEFLIYFQGNSAPDKSGLPSDRFSAERTGGSVSTLTIQRTQQEDSAVYLCASSFDTSGNTIYFGEGSWLTVV.

This chain's CDR3 is CASSYQAGYGYTF. The CDR3 nucleotides read TGTGCCAGCAGTTATCAGGCCGGATATGGCTACACCTTC. The chain uses TRBV6-5 and TRBJ1-2, with unresolved D. Trimming removed 3 bases at V and 5 bases at J, with 10 bases between. Germline lookup yields CDR1 MNHEY and CDR2 SVGAGI. This CDR3 has 13 residues.